This record covers a single T cell receptor beta chain. Its target antigen remains unknown. Within one base of it there is no much larger clone, and no base qualities were kept. These data belong to a study of CD8+CD57+ T cells in acquired aplastic anemia listed by TCRdb under 2018. Background for the entire study: Extracted DNA from sorted CD4+ and CD8+ cells averaged around 3.3 ug, ranging from about 0.17 to 30 ug. For healthy donor samples, the average read count was around 9.9 million for CD4+ cells and 11.0 million for CD8+ cells. Broad study findings and their caveats: Roughly 30 CD8+ CDR3 sequences were found to be shared between patients and controls, but these sequences appeared to be highly expressed in patients and within the immunodominant clones of the patients. Patients and healthy controls showed no significant difference in CD8+ Simpson's diversity (P=0.060).

Profiling of TCR beta VDJ combinations and CDR3 sequences used genomic DNA as the template. TCR repertoire sequencing was run on an Illumina HiSeq 2000. The paper's data handling went like this. TRBV/TRBJ rearrangement plots, CDR3 size and DJ length profiles, and Simpson's diversity index were used to assess repertoires. The most abundant DNA sequence in the deep sequencing data was defined as the immunodominant clone. CDR3 amino acid sequences were checked for sharing across subjects and were also compared against the VDJdb database and published repertoires. Starting from the raw public reads, TCRdb applied fastp trimming at Q25, assembled clones with MiXCR and retained in-frame beta chains. All rows with the same CDR3 protein become a single entry with the most common DNA and genes. The V and J calls shown here were made by TCRdb, not taken from the authors' results. The sample table holds some 120,000 distinct CDR3 sequences, of which around 48% were seen once. The top ten hold 2% to 3% of the sample.

In the germline V gene (reference sequence), CDR1 corresponds to DFQATT and CDR2 to SNEGSKA. Trimming at the junction amounts to 4 bases on V and 4 bases on J, and the germline ends lie 10 bases apart. Inclusive of the bounding cysteine and phenylalanine, the CDR3 is 12 residues long. The CDR3 DNA has 36 bases and is translated from base 1. In this study, sorted CD4+ and CD8+ T cells from the blood of healthy subjects and of severe aplastic anemia patients had their TCR repertoires deep-sequenced. Ficoll-Paque density gradient centrifugation was used to isolate peripheral blood mononuclear cells. CD4+ and CD8+ T cells were sorted by FACS or magnetic beads before DNA extraction.

The V gene is TRBV20-1 and the J gene is TRBJ1-1, with no reliable assignment of the D segment. Sample: sorted CD4+, CD8+, or CD8+CD57+ T cells (not recorded which) from PBMCs. The sequence was collected from a human donor in good health, serving as a control. The sequence in DNA is TGCAGTGCTATCTATTTAAGCACTGAAGCTTTCTTT. It translates as CSAIYLSTEAFF.